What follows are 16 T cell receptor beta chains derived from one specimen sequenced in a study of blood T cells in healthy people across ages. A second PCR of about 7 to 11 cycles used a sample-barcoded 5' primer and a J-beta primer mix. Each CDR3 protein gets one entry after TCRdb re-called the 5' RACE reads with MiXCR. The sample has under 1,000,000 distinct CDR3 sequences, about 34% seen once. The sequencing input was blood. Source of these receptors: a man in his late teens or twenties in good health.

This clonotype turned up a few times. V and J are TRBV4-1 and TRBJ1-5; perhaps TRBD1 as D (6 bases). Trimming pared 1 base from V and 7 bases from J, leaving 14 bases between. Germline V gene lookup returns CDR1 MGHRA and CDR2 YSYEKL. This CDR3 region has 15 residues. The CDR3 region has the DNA TGCGCCAGCAGCCAAGGGGGGGCAGTCGGGCAGCCCCAGCATTTT. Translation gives CASSQGGAVGQPQHF.

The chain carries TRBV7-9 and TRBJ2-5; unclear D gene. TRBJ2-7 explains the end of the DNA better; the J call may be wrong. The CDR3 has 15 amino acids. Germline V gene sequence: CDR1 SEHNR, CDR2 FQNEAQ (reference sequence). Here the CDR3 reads CASSSTRTSPNEQYF. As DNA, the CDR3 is TGTGCCAGCAGCTCTACAAGGACGTCCCCTAACGAGCAGTACTTC.

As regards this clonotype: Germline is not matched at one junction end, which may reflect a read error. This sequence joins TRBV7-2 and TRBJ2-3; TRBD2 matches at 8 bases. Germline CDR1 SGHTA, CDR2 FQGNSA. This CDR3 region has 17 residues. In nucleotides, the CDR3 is TGTGCCAGCAGCTGGTCTTCGGGGGGGGCCCGTACAGATATGCAGTATTTT. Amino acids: CASSWSSGGARTDMQYF. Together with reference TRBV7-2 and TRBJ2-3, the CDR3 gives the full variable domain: GAGVSQSPSNKVTEKGKDVELRCDPISGHTALYWYRQSLGQGLEFLIYFQGNSAPDKSGLPSDRFSAERTGGSVSTLTIQRTQQEDSAVYLCASSWSSGGARTDMQYFGPGTRLTVL.

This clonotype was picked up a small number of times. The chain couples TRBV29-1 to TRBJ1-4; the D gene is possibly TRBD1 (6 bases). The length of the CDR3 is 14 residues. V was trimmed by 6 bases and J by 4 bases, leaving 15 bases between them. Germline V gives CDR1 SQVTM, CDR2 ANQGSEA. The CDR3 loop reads CSVGSGESNEKLFF. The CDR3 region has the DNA TGCAGCGTCGGATCAGGGGAGAGTAATGAAAAACTGTTTTTT.

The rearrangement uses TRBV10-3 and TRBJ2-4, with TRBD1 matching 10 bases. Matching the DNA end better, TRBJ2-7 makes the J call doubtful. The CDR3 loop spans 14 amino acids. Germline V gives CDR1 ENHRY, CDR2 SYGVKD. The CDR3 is CATRTGGNSYEQYF. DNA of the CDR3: TGTGCCACTAGGACAGGGGGTAATTCCTACGAGCAGTACTTC.

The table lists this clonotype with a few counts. The CDR3 loop reads CASSQAYQNRGRNGYTF. Written as DNA, the CDR3 is TGTGCCAGCAGCCAAGCCTATCAAAACAGGGGGCGCAATGGCTACACCTTC. V usage is TRBV14 and J usage is TRBJ1-2; 9 nucleotides agree with TRBD1. J was trimmed by 6 bases and V by 1 base; bases with no gene match: 12. This CDR3 comprises 17 residues. Germline loops: CDR1 SGHDN, CDR2 FVKESK. Looking up the rest from reference TRBV14 and TRBJ1-2 gives the full variable domain: EAGVTQFPSHSVIEKGQTVTLRCDPISGHDNLYWYRRVMGKEIKFLLHFVKESKQDESGMPNNRFLAERTGGTYSTLKVQPAELEDSGVYFCASSQAYQNRGRNGYTFGSGTRLTVV.

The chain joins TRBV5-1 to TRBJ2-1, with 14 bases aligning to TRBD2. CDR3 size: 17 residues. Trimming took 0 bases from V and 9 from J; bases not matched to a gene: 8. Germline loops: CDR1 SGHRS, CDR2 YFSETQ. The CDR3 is CASSLEWGTSGSTEQFF. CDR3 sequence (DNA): TGCGCCAGCAGCTTGGAGTGGGGGACTAGCGGGAGTACTGAGCAGTTCTTC.

This chain's CDR3 is CSVTGTGGAGEKLFF. The CDR3 coding sequence is TGCAGCGTTACCGGGACAGGGGGCGCCGGTGAAAAACTGTTTTTT. J is TRBJ1-4 and V is TRBV29-1; 12 bases line up with TRBD1. CDR1 and CDR2 from the germline V gene are SQVTM and ANQGSEA. The CDR3 loop spans 15 amino acids. Germline trimming cut 5 bases from V and 7 bases from J; bases unmatched to any gene: 8.

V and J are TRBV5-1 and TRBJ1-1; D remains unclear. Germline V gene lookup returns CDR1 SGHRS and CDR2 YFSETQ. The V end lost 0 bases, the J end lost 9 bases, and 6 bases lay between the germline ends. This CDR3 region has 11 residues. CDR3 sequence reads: CASSLGVKAFF. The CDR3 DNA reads TGCGCCAGCAGCTTGGGGGTAAAAGCTTTCTTT.

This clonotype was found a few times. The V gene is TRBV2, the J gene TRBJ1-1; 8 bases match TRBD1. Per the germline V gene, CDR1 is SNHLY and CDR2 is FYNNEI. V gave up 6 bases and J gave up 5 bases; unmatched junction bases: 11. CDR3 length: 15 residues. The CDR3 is CASSDRGQGWTEAFF. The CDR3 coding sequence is TGTGCCAGCAGCGACCGAGGACAGGGATGGACTGAAGCTTTCTTT.

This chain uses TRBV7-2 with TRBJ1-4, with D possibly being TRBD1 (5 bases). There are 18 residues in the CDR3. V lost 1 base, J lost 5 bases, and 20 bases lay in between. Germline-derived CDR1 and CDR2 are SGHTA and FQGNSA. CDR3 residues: CASSLGVGAGFANEKLFF. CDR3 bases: TGTGCCAGCAGCTTAGGCGTTGGGGCAGGGTTTGCGAATGAAAAACTGTTTTTT.

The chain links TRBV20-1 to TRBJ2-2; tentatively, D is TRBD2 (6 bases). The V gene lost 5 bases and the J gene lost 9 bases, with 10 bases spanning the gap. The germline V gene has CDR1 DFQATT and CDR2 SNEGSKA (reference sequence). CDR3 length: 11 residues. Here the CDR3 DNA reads TGCAGTGCTCGGAGGGGACGGGAGCTGTTTTTT. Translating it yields CSARRGRELFF.

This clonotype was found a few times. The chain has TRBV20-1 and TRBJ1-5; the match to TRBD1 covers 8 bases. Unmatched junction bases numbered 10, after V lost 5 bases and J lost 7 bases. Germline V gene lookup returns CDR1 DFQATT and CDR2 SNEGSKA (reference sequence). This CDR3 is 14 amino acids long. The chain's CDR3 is CSAATGAPRQPQHF. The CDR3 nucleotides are TGCAGTGCTGCGACAGGGGCGCCCCGCCAGCCCCAGCATTTT.

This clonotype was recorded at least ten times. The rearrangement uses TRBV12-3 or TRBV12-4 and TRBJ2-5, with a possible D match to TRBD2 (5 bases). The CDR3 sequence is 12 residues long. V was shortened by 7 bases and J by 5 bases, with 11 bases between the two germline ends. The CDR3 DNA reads TGTGCCAGCACTCGCGAGGGCGAGACCCAGTACTTC. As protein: CASTREGETQYF.

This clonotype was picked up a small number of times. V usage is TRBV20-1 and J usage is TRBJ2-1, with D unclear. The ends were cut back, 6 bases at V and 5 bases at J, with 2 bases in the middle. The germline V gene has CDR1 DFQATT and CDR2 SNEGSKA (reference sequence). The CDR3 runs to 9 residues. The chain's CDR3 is CSANNEQFF. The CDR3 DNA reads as TGCAGTGCCAACAATGAGCAGTTCTTC.

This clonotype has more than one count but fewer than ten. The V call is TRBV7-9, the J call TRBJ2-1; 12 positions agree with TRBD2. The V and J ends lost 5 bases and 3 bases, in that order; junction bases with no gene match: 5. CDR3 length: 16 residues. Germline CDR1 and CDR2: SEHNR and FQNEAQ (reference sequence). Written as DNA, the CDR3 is TGTGCCAGCAGCCGGACTAGCGGGGCTAACTACAATGAGCAGTTCTTC. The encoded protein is CASSRTSGANYNEQFF. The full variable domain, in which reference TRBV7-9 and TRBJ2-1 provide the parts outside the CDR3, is DTGVSQNPRHKITKRGQNVTFRCDPISEHNRLYWYRQTLGQGPEFLTYFQNEAQLEKSRLLSDRFSAERPKGSFSTLEIQRTEQGDSAMYLCASSRTSGANYNEQFFGPGTRLTVL.